Shown below are 14 T cell receptor beta chains from a single sample sequenced in a study of blood T cell repertoires in COVID-19 (dated by TCRdb to 2018 to 2021). Libraries were prepared through the immunoSEQ multiplex PCR assay. TCRdb's version of the immuneACCESS table is confined to in-frame rearrangements and falls short of the full clone set. An unresolved V gene accounts for under half of the shortfall where checked; the remainder is of unknown origin. This sample holds approximately 210,000 clones; about nine tenths were observed only once. The ten largest account for about 5% of the sample. Sequenced: peripheral blood. The receptors derive from a woman between 40 and 55 years old with acute or convalescent COVID-19.

This rearrangement joins TRBV11-2 to TRBJ2-5; D perhaps matches TRBD2 (7 bases). The germline CDR1 and CDR2 sequences are SGHAT and FQNNGV. This CDR3 has 12 residues. Trimming left V 6 bases short and J 5 bases short, with 10 bases between. CDR3 nucleotide sequence: TGTGCCAGCAGGGGGGGGCTGGAGACCCAGTACTTC. Residues: CASRGGLETQYF.

This rearrangement joins TRBV5-4 to TRBJ1-2; possible D gene TRBD1, 5 bases. The CDR3 is 16 residues long. Trimming took 3 bases from V and 4 from J, leaving 19 bases between them. Looked up from germline, CDR1 is SGHNT and CDR2 is YYREEE (reference sequence). For the CDR3, the DNA is TGTGCCAGCAGCTCCAGTGGTAGCCCGGGGGGCTATGGCTACACCTTC. Residues: CASSSSGSPGGYGYTF.

The gene calls are TRBV11-3 and TRBJ2-1, with 12 bases lining up with TRBD2. The CDR3 has 16 amino acids. Germline V CDR1 and CDR2: SGHNT, YENEEA. V gave up 6 bases and J gave up 7 bases; unmatched junction bases: 10. The CDR3 region has the DNA TGTGCCAGCAGTCCCGGACTAGCGGGGAATCGTAATGAGCAGTTCTTC. This codes for CASSPGLAGNRNEQFF. Looking up the rest from reference TRBV11-3 and TRBJ2-1 gives the full variable domain: EAGVVQSPRYKIIEKKQPVAFWCNPISGHNTLYWYLQNLGQGPELLIRYENEEAVDDSQLPKDRFSAERLKGVDSTLKIQPAELGDSAVYLCASSPGLAGNRNEQFFGPGTRLTVL.

This sequence joins TRBV9 and TRBJ2-3; 8 bases align to TRBD2. Germline V gene data show CDR1 as SGDLS and CDR2 as YYNGEE. V dropped 7 bases and J dropped 1; count of bases not matched to a gene: 2. The CDR3 totals 13 residues. The CDR3 sequence: CASAAGGTDTQYF. CDR3 sequence (DNA): TGTGCCAGCGCAGCGGGGGGCACAGATACGCAGTATTTT.

The chain is built from TRBV19 and TRBJ2-1; 14 nucleotides line up with TRBD2. CDR3 length: 18 residues. The trim removed 7 bases at V and 2 bases at J, leaving 10 bases unmatched. The germline V gene encodes CDR1 LNHDA and CDR2 SQIVND (reference sequence). CDR3 nucleotide sequence: TGTGCCAGTACCTCAGCTGGACTAGCGGGGGGTGCCTACAATGAGCAGTTCTTC. This encodes CASTSAGLAGGAYNEQFF.

V is TRBV5-1 and J is TRBJ2-2; 8 nucleotides match TRBD1. Germline V lookup: CDR1 SGHRS, CDR2 YFSETQ. The CDR3 covers 16 residues. The V segment lost 0 bases and the J segment 6 bases; nucleotides outside the gene matches: 7. CDR3: CASSLAPQGAAGELFF. The CDR3 DNA reads TGCGCCAGCAGCTTGGCCCCTCAGGGGGCGGCCGGGGAGCTGTTTTTT.

The rearrangement joins TRBV5-1 to TRBJ1-1; unclear D gene. Germline V CDR1 and CDR2: SGHRS, YFSETQ. V was cut by 4 bases and J by 2 bases, with 12 bases left in between. The CDR3 covers 14 residues. Written as DNA, the CDR3 is TGCGCCAGCAGCCCCCGGGGTGGAAACACTGAAGCTTTCTTT. This translates into CASSPRGGNTEAFF. The full variable domain, completed using reference TRBV5-1 and TRBJ1-1, is KAGVTQTPRYLIKTRGQQVTLSCSPISGHRSVSWYQQTPGQGLQFLFEYFSETQRNKGNFPGRFSGRQFSNSRSEMNVSTLELGDSALYLCASSPRGGNTEAFFGQGTRLTVV.

The rearrangement joins TRBV18 to TRBJ2-5; maybe TRBD1 (6 bases). The CDR3 totals 15 residues. The V gene lost 2 bases and the J gene lost 4 bases, with 14 bases spanning the gap. CDR1 and CDR2 from the germline V gene are KGHSH and LQKENI. The DNA of the CDR3 is TGTGCCAGCTCACCAACAGGGAAGTTTACAGAGACCCAGTACTTC. This encodes CASSPTGKFTETQYF.

This chain links TRBV5-1 with TRBJ1-1; D is possibly TRBD1 (6 bases). The germline CDR1 and CDR2 sequences are SGHRS and YFSETQ. The CDR3 covers 16 residues. Trimming cost V 4 bases and J 0 bases, with 16 bases left between them. The CDR3 coding sequence is TGCGCCAGCAGCGCAGGGGTACGGGATCTGAACACTGAAGCTTTCTTT. It codes for CASSAGVRDLNTEAFF.

The genes are TRBV29-1 and TRBJ1-2, with 11 positions matching TRBD1. In germline, CDR1 is SQVTM, CDR2 ANQGSEA. This CDR3 is 19 amino acids long. V was pared by 1 base and J by 7 bases, with 20 bases of the junction left unmatched. The CDR3 region is CSVEVPLGQGAVEGGGYTF. CDR3 bases: TGCAGCGTTGAAGTTCCCCTAGGACAGGGGGCTGTAGAGGGGGGTGGCTACACCTTC.

The chain is built from TRBV5-4 and TRBJ1-2; D possibly corresponds to TRBD1 (6 bases). Trimming removed 0 bases at V and 4 bases at J, with 13 bases between. Germline loops: CDR1 SGHNT, CDR2 YYREEE (reference sequence). CDR3 length: 15 amino acids. The CDR3 reads CASSLVGGRGYGYTF. CDR3 nucleotide sequence: TGTGCCAGCAGCTTGGTGGGGGGGCGAGGCTATGGCTACACCTTC.

The chain links TRBV5-6 to TRBJ2-7; D perhaps matches TRBD2 (6 bases). The CDR3 has 15 residues. The V end was cut by 6 bases, the J end by 2 bases, with 18 bases between. Germline assignment: CDR1 SGHDT and CDR2 YYEEEE. In nucleotides, the CDR3 is TGTGCCAGCAATAAAAACGGGGGTGTTACCTACGAGCAGTACGTC. Amino acid sequence: CASNKNGGVTYEQYV.

This CDR3 is CASSLATGLAGRTDTQYF. CDR3 DNA sequence: TGTGCCAGCAGCTTAGCGACCGGACTAGCGGGCCGCACAGATACGCAGTATTTT. The chain carries TRBV11-1 and TRBJ2-3; 11 positions agree with TRBD2. CDR1 and CDR2 from the germline V gene are SGHAT and FQDESV (reference sequence). The ends lost 0 bases at V and 1 base at J; junction bases unmatched: 6. CDR3 length equals 18 residues.

This chain links TRBV7-9 with TRBJ1-6; TRBD1 matches 7 bases. V gave up 5 bases and J gave up 6 bases; unmatched junction bases: 7. CDR1 SEHNR and CDR2 FQNEAQ come from the germline V gene (reference sequence). The CDR3 contains 15 residues. DNA for the CDR3: TGTGCCAGCAGCCCTGCGGGACAGAGTAATTCACCCCTCCACTTT. This translates into CASSPAGQSNSPLHF.